This T cell receptor (beta chain) is from a study of cytomegalovirus exposure and HLA in healthy donors. Only one count was recorded for this clone. The PCR was carried out with 60 Vbeta primers and 13 Jbeta primers. The table came from immunoSEQ multiplex PCR; TCRdb's copy has only in-frame clones and leaves some out. Altogether roughly 100,000 clones are present, about three quarters being singletons, with the ten largest covering around 5.8%. Trimming took 8 bases from V and 5 from J, leaving 13 bases between them. The length of the CDR3 is 13 residues. Germline CDR1 and CDR2: MRHNA and SNTAGT. J is TRBJ1-5 and V is TRBV6-4, with unresolved D. The sequenced sample was PBMCs. The receptor was isolated from a woman between 50 and 59 years old in good health and CMV-seropositive. The CDR3 loop reads CASQDAGHQPQHF. For the CDR3, the DNA is TGTGCCAGCCAGGACGCGGGTCATCAGCCCCAGCATTTT.